This T cell receptor (beta chain) derives from a study of vaccination and CD4 T cells after COVID-19. Across the whole study: Median draw time for post-COVID samples was 95 to 110 days post-diagnosis (range 35 to 161).

This CDR3 has 15 residues. The junction had 11 bases not matched to a gene; V was cut back by 6 bases and J by 5 bases. Germline V gene lookup returns CDR1 MGHDK and CDR2 SYGVNS. Concerning this clonotype: Its antigen remains unidentified.

Study-level results: Post-vaccination reactive clonotypes (median roughly 35) did not differ significantly from post-infection (more than 20).

Indicated time point: late sampling 161 to 241 days after vaccination in a few convalescent patients. Noted treatment: roughly ten-day PBMC culture with coronavirus spike peptide pools or control peptides (ViraFEST assay). Sequence data for DNA of cultured CD4+ T cells were generated by the Oncomine TCR Beta short-read assay. TCRdb analysed the PCR reads with MiXCR anew, one entry per CDR3 protein. The table includes around 23,000 distinct CDR3 sequences, under 50% detected once. This chain uses TRBV25-1 with TRBJ1-1; 8 bases map to TRBD1. The TCR sequence derives from a human donor who had recovered from COVID-19. Sequencing used CD4+ T cells from blood, cultured in vitro, obtained about 7 months after SARS-CoV-2 vaccination. The CDR3 region has the DNA TGTGCCAGCAGAGGTAAAGGACAGGGACATACTGAAGCTTTCTTT. Amino acids: CASRGKGQGHTEAFF.